The 27 T cell receptor beta chains listed next were all sequenced from one sample in a study of control samples from healthy donors and cancer patients. TCRdb's copy holds only in-frame clones and misses some; the assay was immunoSEQ multiplex PCR. Among about 230,000 clones listed, approximately 80% were seen once. The sample taken for sequencing was PBMCs. The source is a woman aged 60-70 years with lung cancer.

The V call is TRBV7-9, the J call TRBJ2-1; 11 bases align to TRBD2. The CDR3 covers 15 residues. Germline CDR1 and CDR2: SEHNR and FQNEAQ (reference sequence). The J segment lost 6 bases and the V segment lost 5 bases, leaving 6 bases of the junction unmatched. CDR3 coding DNA: TGTGCCAGCAGCAATAGCGGGGGGGCCCGCAATGAGCAGTTCTTC. Translation gives CASSNSGGARNEQFF.

The gene calls are TRBV19 and TRBJ1-1, with D unclear. The CDR3 is 14 amino acids. The V and J ends lost 3 bases and 10 bases respectively, with 18 bases between them. The germline V gene encodes CDR1 LNHDA and CDR2 SQIVND (reference sequence). The CDR3, as DNA: TGTGCCAGTAGTATCCTTTCGTCTTCAGGTGGAGCTTTCTTT. Encoded protein: CASSILSSSGGAFF.

The V and J genes are TRBV4-1 and TRBJ2-2; 7 bases are a match to TRBD1. V shed 5 bases, J shed 8 bases, and the junction held 11 bases outside the gene matches. The CDR3 sequence is 15 residues long. Germline values: CDR1 MGHRA, CDR2 YSYEKL. Written as DNA, the CDR3 is TGCGCCAGCAGCACCCGACAGGGAATGGAGGGGGAGCTGTTTTTT. Protein sequence: CASSTRQGMEGELFF.

The J gene is TRBJ1-6, the V gene TRBV4-2; D remains ambiguous. Germline CDR1 and CDR2: LGHNA and YNFKEQ. Trimming removed 2 bases from V and 6 bases from J, with 8 bases in between. The CDR3 runs 14 residues. CDR3 residues: CASSQKSSNSPLHF. As DNA, the CDR3 is TGTGCCAGCAGCCAAAAGAGTAGTAATTCACCCCTCCACTTT.

The chain uses TRBV10-3 and TRBJ1-2; D remains unclear. Germline CDR1 and CDR2: ENHRY and SYGVKD. The V gene lost 0 bases and the J gene lost 2 bases, with 13 bases spanning the gap. This CDR3 contains 16 residues. CDR3 nucleotides: TGTGCCATCAGTGAGTCCCGGTCCCGGATGAACTATGGCTACACCTTC. As protein: CAISESRSRMNYGYTF.

The CDR3, as DNA: TGCGCCAGCAGCAGAGCGGGGGGGCAAGATACGCAGTATTTT. Translated, it gives CASSRAGGQDTQYF. The chain employs TRBV5-1 and TRBJ2-3, with 10 bases fitting TRBD2. The germline gives CDR1 SGHRS, CDR2 YFSETQ. This CDR3 spans 14 amino acids. J lost 5 bases, V lost 4 bases, and 4 bases had no gene match.

This clone showed up just a few times. The chain has TRBV19 and TRBJ1-5; perhaps TRBD1 as D (5 bases). The CDR3 length is 17 residues. The germline V gene has CDR1 LNHDA and CDR2 SQIVND (reference sequence). The V gene lost 6 bases and the J gene lost 3 bases, with 21 bases spanning the gap. CDR3 sequence: CASSGRRGLGHNQPQHF. The CDR3, as DNA: TGTGCCAGTAGCGGTCGGAGGGGTTTGGGGCACAATCAGCCCCAGCATTTT.

The rearrangement uses TRBV2 and TRBJ1-3; D perhaps matches TRBD1 (5 bases). This CDR3 has 14 amino acids. The germline gives CDR1 SNHLY, CDR2 FYNNEI. Trimming cost V 8 bases and J 0 bases, with 11 bases left between them. The CDR3 protein is CASVSGFSGNTIYF. In DNA form, the CDR3 reads TGTGCCAGCGTTTCAGGGTTCTCTGGAAACACCATATATTTT.

This chain links TRBV11-3 with TRBJ2-2; possible D gene TRBD2, 5 bases. Germline V gene lookup returns CDR1 SGHNT and CDR2 YENEEA. V gave up 1 base and J gave up 5 bases, with 5 bases separating them. The CDR3 covers 13 residues. The CDR3 DNA reads TGTGCCAGCAGCTTAGCGGGGACCGGGGAGCTGTTTTTT. Protein: CASSLAGTGELFF.

The V and J genes are TRBV29-1 and TRBJ2-5; perhaps D is TRBD1 or TRBD2 (5 bases each). This CDR3 contains 13 residues. Deletions cut 3 bases from V and 4 bases from J, with 12 bases between. In germline, CDR1 is SQVTM, CDR2 ANQGSEA. CDR3 in DNA: TGCAGCGTTGATGAGGGGTCTGGAGAGACCCAGTACTTC. This translates into CSVDEGSGETQYF.

The chain has TRBV18 and TRBJ2-5; D is perhaps TRBD2 (5 bases). Germline V gene sequence: CDR1 KGHSH, CDR2 LQKENI. The CDR3 has 14 amino acids. Trimming removed 2 bases at V and 0 bases at J, with 7 bases between. CDR3 sequence reads: CASSPIGNQETQYF. The CDR3 DNA is TGTGCCAGCTCACCAATCGGGAACCAAGAGACCCAGTACTTC.

V and J are TRBV19 and TRBJ1-5; D uncertain. The germline gives CDR1 LNHDA, CDR2 SQIVND (reference sequence). The CDR3 is made up of 14 amino acids. The germline V and J ends were trimmed by 3 bases and 2 bases, with 8 bases remaining between them. CDR3 in amino acids: CASSIEERNQPQHF. The CDR3 bases are TGTGCCAGTAGTATCGAGGAACGCAATCAGCCCCAGCATTTT.

The chain couples TRBV5-1 to TRBJ1-2; 8 positions agree with TRBD1. Losses at the gene ends were 4 bases for V and 8 bases for J; bases not matched to a gene: 10. Looked up from germline, CDR1 is SGHRS and CDR2 is YFSETQ. The CDR3 sequence is 14 residues long. CDR3 sequence reads: CASSVGQGEDGYTF. CDR3 DNA: TGCGCCAGCAGCGTTGGACAGGGTGAGGACGGCTACACCTTC.

The CDR3 coding sequence is TGTGCCAGCAGTGGGGCCGGGACCCGGGGGGAAAAACTGTTTTTT. The encoded protein is CASSGAGTRGEKLFF. The genes are TRBV2 and TRBJ1-4; D is possibly TRBD1 (5 bases). The CDR3 extends over 15 amino acids. The V end was cut by 4 bases, the J end by 8 bases, with 17 bases between. Germline assignment: CDR1 SNHLY and CDR2 FYNNEI.

V and J are TRBV19 and TRBJ1-2, with 7 bases matching TRBD1. The CDR3 totals 16 residues. The germline CDR1 and CDR2 sequences are LNHDA and SQIVND (reference sequence). With 6 bases clipped from V and 2 bases from J, the junction kept 12 bases outside the gene matches. CDR3 protein: CASRDIGTDGNYGYTF. CDR3 DNA: TGTGCCAGTAGAGATATCGGGACAGACGGCAACTATGGCTACACCTTC.

The CDR3 region is CASSIWGSYGYTF. The CDR3 bases are TGTGCCAGTAGTATTTGGGGAAGCTATGGCTACACCTTC. This chain joins TRBV19 and TRBJ1-2; no definite D call. V was shortened by 3 bases and J by 4 bases, with 9 bases between the two germline ends. The germline gives CDR1 LNHDA, CDR2 SQIVND (reference sequence). The CDR3 contains 13 residues. Full variable domain (remainder filled in from reference TRBV19 and TRBJ1-2): DGGITQSPKYLFRKEGQNVTLSCEQNLNHDAMYWYRQDPGQGLRLIYYSQIVNDFQKGDIAEGYSVSREKKESFPLTVTSAQKNPTAFYLCASSIWGSYGYTFGSGTRLTVV.

In its sample, this clone was seen a few times. The genes are TRBV5-1 and TRBJ2-1, with 8 bases that match TRBD1. Germline CDR1 SGHRS, CDR2 YFSETQ. This CDR3 is built from 15 residues. V lost 1 base to trimming and J lost 7 bases; unmatched junction nucleotides: 7. The CDR3 region has the DNA TGCGCCAGCAGCTTGTGGCAGGGGGCTGAAAATGAGCAGTTCTTC. It is translated as CASSLWQGAENEQFF.

The V and J genes are TRBV6-6 and TRBJ1-2; perhaps TRBD1 as D (6 bases). The CDR3 is 15 amino acids. Germline V gene data show CDR1 as MNHNY and CDR2 as SVGAGI (reference sequence). Trimming removed 5 bases from V and 0 bases from J, with 13 bases in between. CDR3 DNA: TGTGCCAGCAGTCAGGGGAAGGGACCTAACTATGGCTACACCTTC. Its protein is CASSQGKGPNYGYTF.

The J gene is TRBJ2-2, the V gene TRBV5-1; a possible D gene is TRBD1 (5 bases). Germline V CDR1 and CDR2: SGHRS, YFSETQ. The ends were cut back, 4 bases at V and 3 bases at J, with 13 bases in the middle. The CDR3 is made up of 15 amino acids. The CDR3 region has the DNA TGCGCCAGCAGCCCCGGACACCGAGACACCGGGGAGCTGTTTTTT. It is translated as CASSPGHRDTGELFF.

The chain recombines TRBV3-1 (or the pseudogene TRBV3-2) with TRBJ2-3; TRBD2 matches 10 bases. Trimming at V came to 1 base and at J to 1 base, leaving 8 bases not matched to a gene. This CDR3 has 18 residues. The germline CDR1 and CDR2 sequences are LGHDT and YNNKEL (reference sequence). The CDR3 reads CASSQALAGDRGTDTQYF. Here the CDR3 DNA reads TGTGCCAGCAGCCAAGCCCTAGCGGGGGACCGGGGCACAGATACGCAGTATTTT.

This sequence joins TRBV7-3 and TRBJ2-1; D possibly corresponds to TRBD1 (6 bases). Germline CDR1 reads SGHTA; CDR2 reads FQGTGA. This CDR3 region has 12 residues. V gave up 3 bases and J gave up 10 bases, with 10 bases separating them. The CDR3 region has the DNA TGTGCCAGCAGCTTCAGGGGAGCAGAGCAGTTCTTC. Its protein is CASSFRGAEQFF. Combining the CDR3 with reference TRBV7-3 and TRBJ2-1 gives the whole variable domain GAGVSQTPSNKVTEKGKYVELRCDPISGHTALYWYRQSLGQGPEFLIYFQGTGAADDSGLPNDRFFAVRPEGSVSTLKIQRTERGDSAVYLCASSFRGAEQFFGPGTRLTVL.

V and J are TRBV11-2 and TRBJ1-5; D is unclear. The CDR3 is made up of 14 amino acids. Trimming took 4 bases from V and 8 from J, leaving 15 bases between them. Germline V gives CDR1 SGHAT, CDR2 FQNNGV. The CDR3 DNA is TGTGCCAGCAGCTCGGGGAGCGGTGAGAAGCCCCAGCATTTT. Amino acid sequence: CASSSGSGEKPQHF.

This sequence joins TRBV5-4 and TRBJ1-2; tentative D call: TRBD1 (5 bases). CDR1 SGHNT and CDR2 YYREEE come from the germline V gene (reference sequence). V was pared by 2 bases and J by 3 bases, with 11 bases between. This CDR3 contains 14 residues. Here the CDR3 reads CASSFGTDYYGYTF. The CDR3 DNA sequence: TGTGCCAGCAGCTTCGGGACTGACTACTATGGCTACACCTTC.

This chain uses TRBV10-3 with TRBJ2-7, with 9 bases that match TRBD1. CDR3 size: 16 residues. CDR1 and CDR2 (germline): ENHRY, SYGVKD. The trim removed 1 base at V and 4 bases at J, leaving 8 bases unmatched. CDR3 bases: TGTGCCATCAGTGAGTTAGGACAGGGGTTCTTTTACGAGCAGTACTTC. The encoded protein is CAISELGQGFFYEQYF.

On this clone itself: At the DNA level, this CDR3 is encoded by other sequences in the same sample as well. The chain has TRBV27 and TRBJ1-2; D not resolved. Trimming shortened V by 2 bases and J by 4 bases, and 5 bases separated the two germline ends. The CDR3 spans 12 residues. Germline V gives CDR1 MNHEY, CDR2 SMNVEV (reference sequence). In DNA form, the CDR3 reads TGTGCCAGCAGTTTAAGAGGCTATGGCTACACCTTC. Translating gives CASSLRGYGYTF.

The sample holds one count of this clone. This chain joins TRBV12-3 or TRBV12-4 and TRBJ2-3; TRBD1 aligns across 7 bases. Germline trimming cut 3 bases from V and 14 bases from J; bases unmatched to any gene: 8. This CDR3 is 12 amino acids long. The DNA of the CDR3 is TGTGCCAGCAGTTTTGCCGGGACAGTCCTGTATTTT. It codes for CASSFAGTVLYF.

V and J are TRBV19 and TRBJ1-1; 9 nucleotides match TRBD1. This CDR3 spans 17 amino acids. V lost 7 bases to trimming and J lost 1 base; unmatched junction nucleotides: 13. Germline-derived CDR1 and CDR2 are LNHDA and SQIVND (reference sequence). Here the CDR3 DNA reads TGTGCCAGTACCAGTATAGGGGGGGGACAGGGGAACACTGAAGCTTTCTTT. Translation: CASTSIGGGQGNTEAFF.